These 23 T cell receptor beta chains came from one sample sequenced in a study of cytomegalovirus exposure and HLA in healthy donors. Sequencing was performed with immunoSEQ multiplex PCR; in TCRdb, only in-frame clones are kept and a portion is missing. The data show approximately 120,000 clones, 89% seen once. The material sequenced was PBMCs. Every receptor here comes from a woman under 30 in good health and CMV-seronegative.

The gene calls are TRBV19 and TRBJ2-1; 9 nucleotides line up with TRBD2. The ends lost 6 bases at V and 8 bases at J; junction bases unmatched: 5. The CDR3 has 13 amino acids. Germline V gives CDR1 LNHDA, CDR2 SQIVND (reference sequence). The CDR3 sequence is CASRTSGLDEQFF. The CDR3, as DNA: TGTGCCAGTAGGACTAGCGGTCTAGATGAGCAGTTCTTC.

The CDR3 DNA sequence: TGTGCCAGCAGTTACGGTAGCGGGTATGGCTACACCTTC. This sequence encodes CASSYGSGYGYTF. The genes are TRBV6-5 and TRBJ1-2; D is unclear. The CDR3 consists of 13 residues. Germline CDR1 and CDR2: MNHEY and SVGAGI. With 2 bases removed from V and 5 bases from J, the gap between germline ends came to 9 bases.

The rearrangement joins TRBV27 to TRBJ2-2, with D unclear. This CDR3 comprises 15 residues. CDR1 MNHEY and CDR2 SMNVEV come from the germline V gene (reference sequence). V lost 5 bases, J lost 4 bases, and 14 bases lay in between. CDR3 nucleotides: TGTGCCAGCAGTCAATATGGCTTTGGCACCGGGGAGCTGTTTTTT. Translation gives CASSQYGFGTGELFF.

The rearrangement uses TRBV4-3 and TRBJ2-1, with 10 bases that match TRBD2. Germline CDR1 LGHNA, CDR2 YSLEER. This CDR3 has 17 amino acids. Trimming at V came to 1 base and at J to 6 bases, leaving 9 bases not matched to a gene. The CDR3 loop is CASSQVVLAGAFNEQFF. The CDR3 nucleotides read TGCGCCAGCAGCCAAGTTGTTCTAGCGGGAGCTTTCAATGAGCAGTTCTTC.

J is TRBJ2-1 and V is TRBV15; TRBD1 might be the D (6 bases). Trimming took 0 bases from V and 2 from J, leaving 11 bases between them. The CDR3 contains 16 residues. The germline gives CDR1 LNHNV, CDR2 YYDKDF (reference sequence). CDR3 in amino acids: CATSRDLSGAYNEQFF. CDR3 DNA: TGTGCCACCAGCAGAGATCTTTCAGGGGCCTACAATGAGCAGTTCTTC. Full variable domain (outside the CDR3, taken from reference TRBV15 and TRBJ2-1): DAMVIQNPRYQVTQFGKPVTLSCSQTLNHNVMYWYQQKSSQAPKLLFHYYDKDFNNEADTPDNFQSRRPNTSFCFLDIRSPGLGDTAMYLCATSRDLSGAYNEQFFGPGTRLTVL.

This chain joins TRBV2 and TRBJ2-1; D might be TRBD2 (6 bases). Germline CDR1 reads SNHLY; CDR2 reads FYNNEI. Trimming took 10 bases from V and 0 from J, leaving 16 bases between them. The CDR3 extends over 15 amino acids. CDR3 loop: CATTREEGSYNEQFF. Written as DNA, the CDR3 is TGTGCCACGACCCGAGAGGAGGGCTCCTACAATGAGCAGTTCTTC.

The chain links TRBV7-9 to TRBJ2-2; no reliable D call. CDR1 and CDR2 (germline): SEHNR, FQNEAQ (reference sequence). This CDR3 comprises 15 residues. The V and J ends lost 0 bases and 0 bases respectively, with 5 bases between them. In DNA, the CDR3 is TGTGCCAGCAGCTTAGCGACTCCGAACACCGGGGAGCTGTTTTTT. Protein product: CASSLATPNTGELFF.

The rearrangement joins TRBV11-2 to TRBJ1-3; a weak D match, TRBD1 (5 bases). Germline CDR1 SGHAT, CDR2 FQNNGV. There are 14 residues in the CDR3. Trimming left V 6 bases short and J 8 bases short, with 17 bases between. CDR3 sequence reads: CASSNPMGPHTIYF. The CDR3 DNA sequence: TGTGCCAGCAGTAACCCTATGGGGCCCCACACCATATATTTT.

In its sample, this clone was seen a few times. The chain is built from TRBV30 and TRBJ2-1; D is possibly TRBD2 (5 bases). The CDR3 contains 14 residues. V lost 5 bases and J 2 bases, leaving 13 bases between the germline ends. Germline V gene lookup returns CDR1 GTSNPN and CDR2 SVGIG (reference sequence). CDR3 protein: CAWGGRVPYNEQFF. Written as DNA, the CDR3 is TGTGCCTGGGGCGGGCGGGTCCCCTACAATGAGCAGTTCTTC.

V and J are TRBV28 and TRBJ2-1, with 7 bases fitting TRBD2. Germline CDR1 is MDHEN and CDR2 is SYDVKM. This CDR3 has 19 amino acids. V gave up 2 bases and J gave up 3 bases; unmatched junction bases: 16. The CDR3 bases are TGTGCCAGCAGTTTAGAGTTGGGCTGGCGGGCGGGGGTCTACAATGAGCAGTTCTTC. As protein: CASSLELGWRAGVYNEQFF.

The genes are TRBV28 and TRBJ1-2, with a weak D call TRBD1 (6 bases). Germline V lookup: CDR1 MDHEN, CDR2 SYDVKM. The CDR3 sequence is 12 residues long. Trimming stripped 7 bases from V and 7 bases from J, with 13 bases between. CDR3 bases: TGTGCCAGCACCCAAGGGGGTGGTGGCTACACCTTC. Its translation: CASTQGGGGYTF.

The V call is TRBV6-5, the J call TRBJ1-5; D uncertain. The germline V gene encodes CDR1 MNHEY and CDR2 SVGAGI. The V and J ends lost 0 bases and 2 bases respectively, with 8 bases between them. CDR3 length: 15 residues. The CDR3 nucleotides are TGTGCCAGCAGTTACTCCTTGGGAGGCAATCAGCCCCAGCATTTT. Translating it yields CASSYSLGGNQPQHF.

J is TRBJ1-3 and V is TRBV13; 10 nucleotides line up with TRBD1. The CDR3 is made up of 16 amino acids. Losses at the gene ends were 3 bases for V and 4 bases for J; bases not matched to a gene: 6. The germline V gene encodes CDR1 PRHDT and CDR2 FYEKMQ (reference sequence). The CDR3 sequence is CASSLGDRGRGNTIYF. In DNA, the CDR3 is TGTGCCAGCAGCTTGGGAGACAGGGGGCGAGGAAACACCATATATTTT.

The rearrangement joins TRBV6-1 to TRBJ2-4; 7 bases map to TRBD1. CDR1 is MNHNS, CDR2 SASEGT, per germline. This CDR3 region has 15 residues. The J segment lost 4 bases and the V segment lost 9 bases, leaving 12 bases of the junction unmatched. The CDR3 region has the DNA TGTGCCAGTAGCCGCTCCGGGACAGAAAAAAACATTCAGTACTTC. Translating gives CASSRSGTEKNIQYF.

The chain links TRBV11-2 to TRBJ2-1; 10 bases are a match to TRBD2. The V and J ends lost 6 bases and 3 bases, in that order; junction bases with no gene match: 8. The CDR3 covers 16 residues. Germline lookup yields CDR1 SGHAT and CDR2 FQNNGV. The CDR3 DNA reads TGTGCCAGCAGTCCCCAGGGGACTAGCGTCTACAATGAGCAGTTCTTC. Translating gives CASSPQGTSVYNEQFF.

The genes are TRBV14 and TRBJ2-2; TRBD1 aligns across 7 bases. Trimming removed 5 bases from V and 5 bases from J; junction bases left unmatched: 8. The germline gives CDR1 SGHDN, CDR2 FVKESK. This CDR3 region has 15 residues. The CDR3 is CASSSQGSKTGELFF. The CDR3 nucleotides read TGTGCCAGCAGCTCACAGGGGTCTAAAACCGGGGAGCTGTTTTTT.

V gene TRBV7-2 combines with J gene TRBJ2-2; 7 nucleotides align to TRBD2. Germline V lookup: CDR1 SGHTA, CDR2 FQGNSA. The CDR3 has 17 residues. Losses at the gene ends were 1 base for V and 0 bases for J; bases not matched to a gene: 5. The CDR3 DNA sequence: TGTGCCAGCAGCTTAGACTGGCGGGGGACGAACACCGGGGAGCTGTTTTTT. Translated: CASSLDWRGTNTGELFF.

This clone turned up a few times. The genes are TRBV2 and TRBJ2-7; tentatively, D is TRBD1 (6 bases). CDR1 and CDR2 (germline): SNHLY, FYNNEI. The length of the CDR3 is 14 residues. V shed 1 base and J shed 3 bases, with 10 bases lying between them. CDR3 nucleotide sequence: TGTGCCAGCAGTGAAGACAGGGTCGACTACGAGCAGTACGTC. Protein sequence: CASSEDRVDYEQYV.

This chain connects TRBV2 to TRBJ1-1; maybe TRBD1 (5 bases). This CDR3 region has 10 residues. Per germline, CDR1 SNHLY and CDR2 FYNNEI. V dropped 10 bases and J dropped 7 bases, with 10 bases sitting between them. This chain's CDR3 is CATQTVEAFF. The CDR3 DNA sequence: TGTGCCACCCAGACAGTTGAAGCTTTCTTT.

The V call is TRBV7-9, the J call TRBJ2-3, with a possible D match to TRBD2 (5 bases). CDR3 length equals 16 residues. Per germline, CDR1 SEHNR and CDR2 FQNEAQ (reference sequence). V was cut by 3 bases and J by 0 bases, with 13 bases left in between. CDR3 residues: CASSFGSVDSTDTQYF. CDR3 DNA sequence: TGTGCCAGCAGCTTCGGTAGCGTTGATAGCACAGATACGCAGTATTTT.

The CDR3 region has the DNA TGTGCCAGCAGCCCCCGGACTAGCGGGGTGAGGGGTGAGCAGTTCTTC. Its translation is CASSPRTSGVRGEQFF. The chain is built from TRBV7-9 and TRBJ2-1; 12 bases line up with TRBD2. The CDR3 spans 16 residues. V lost 5 bases, J lost 9 bases, and 11 bases stayed unmatched. CDR1 and CDR2 from the germline V gene are SEHNR and FQNEAQ (reference sequence).

The chain is built from TRBV6-5 and TRBJ1-6, with 7 bases fitting TRBD1. This CDR3 is 15 amino acids long. Trimming at V came to 6 bases and at J to 6 bases, leaving 8 bases not matched to a gene. In germline, CDR1 is MNHEY, CDR2 SVGAGI. CDR3 region: CASRPPGQINSPLHF. The CDR3 DNA follows: TGTGCCAGCAGACCACCGGGACAGATTAATTCACCCCTCCACTTT.

The chain uses TRBV28 and TRBJ1-2; no clear D. This CDR3 is built from 11 residues. Between the trimmed V and J ends, which lost 6 bases and 8 bases, there was a span of 10 bases. Germline V gives CDR1 MDHEN, CDR2 SYDVKM. The CDR3 DNA sequence: TGTGCCAGCAGCTCGGAGAGGGGCTACACCTTC. Amino acid sequence: CASSSERGYTF.